The sample holds a few counts of the clone carrying this T cell receptor (beta chain). The CDR3 covers 16 residues. The treatment denotes: oral pan-JAK inhibitor, 5-10 mg twice daily. This entry is derived from a study of CD8+ T cells in alopecia areata. cDNA reverse transcribed from extracted RNA served as the sequencing template. Sequenced by immunoSEQ multiplex PCR; TCRdb stores in-frame clones only, minus some. The table lists 150,000 to 200,000 clones, just under 65% of them singletons. Specimen: CD4+ T cells sorted from blood, collected at roughly week 49, from a patient treated with tofacitinib. The chain uses TRBV12-2 and TRBJ1-2; whether TRBD1, the table's D call, matches the DNA was not checked. TRBV12-2 constitutes a pseudogene. The sequence was collected from a human donor with alopecia areata. For the CDR3, the DNA is TGTGCAAGTCGCTTAGGAGGCGGGGACAGCCCGTATGGCTACACCTTC. Residues: CASRLGGGDSPYGYTF.